This T cell receptor (beta chain) was obtained from a study of human T cells and chemical hapten exposure. The wider study: Diphenylcyclopropenone, dosed weekly to the scalp, was given to patients throughout the roughly 23-week study.

Time point of the sample: pre-sensitization, week 0. Treatment given: therapeutic diphenylcyclopropenone sensitization with weekly scalp DPC. The donor pool consisted of alopecia patients aged 18 to 70 years, considered suitable for DPC. Study-wide points: It was expanded TCRs that formed significantly more large CDR3 similarity clusters than controls did.

This clonotype was seen a few times. As yet, its antigen is unknown. Each cDNA molecule in the library carried unique molecular identifiers. TCRdb reanalysed the RACE reads using MiXCR and keeps one entry per CDR3 protein. The sample has more than 300,000 distinct CDR3 sequences, roughly 6% seen once. The starting material was whole blood, obtained in connection with sensitization to the hapten diphenylcyclopropenone (DPC). This TCR came from a young woman with alopecia areata. Some clones in this sample may be carry-over from other donors' samples.

The CDR3 coding sequence is TGTGCCAGCAGCCACTATAGGGACAGCCAAGAGGTCGGAAACACCATATATTTT. Translated, it gives CASSHYRDSQEVGNTIYF. V usage is TRBV12-3 or TRBV12-4 and J usage is TRBJ1-3, with 7 nucleotides matching TRBD1. The CDR3 consists of 18 residues. The V segment lost 6 bases and the J segment 4 bases; nucleotides outside the gene matches: 18.